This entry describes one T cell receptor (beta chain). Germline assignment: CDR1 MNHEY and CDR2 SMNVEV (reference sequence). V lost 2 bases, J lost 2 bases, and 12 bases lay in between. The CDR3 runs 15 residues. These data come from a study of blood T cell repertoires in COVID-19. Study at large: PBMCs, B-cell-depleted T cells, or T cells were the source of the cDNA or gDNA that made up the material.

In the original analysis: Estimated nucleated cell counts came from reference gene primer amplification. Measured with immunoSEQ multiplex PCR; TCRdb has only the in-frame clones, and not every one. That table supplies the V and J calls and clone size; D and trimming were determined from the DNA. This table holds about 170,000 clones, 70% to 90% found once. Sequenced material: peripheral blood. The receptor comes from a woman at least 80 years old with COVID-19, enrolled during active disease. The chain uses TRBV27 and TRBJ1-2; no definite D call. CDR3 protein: CASSLKGGLNYGYTF. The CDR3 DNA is TGTGCCAGCAGTTTAAAGGGAGGTCTGAACTATGGCTACACCTTC.